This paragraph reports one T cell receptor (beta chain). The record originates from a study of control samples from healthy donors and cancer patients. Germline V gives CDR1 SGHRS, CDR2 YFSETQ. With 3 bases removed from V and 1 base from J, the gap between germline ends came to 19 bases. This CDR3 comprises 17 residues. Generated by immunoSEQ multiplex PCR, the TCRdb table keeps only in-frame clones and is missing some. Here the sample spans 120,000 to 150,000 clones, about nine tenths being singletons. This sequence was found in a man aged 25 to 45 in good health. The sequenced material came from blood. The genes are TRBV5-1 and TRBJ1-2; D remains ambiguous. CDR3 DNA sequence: TGCGCCAGCAGCTCCATTAACTCGGCCCTGAGTAACTATGGCTACACCTTC. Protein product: CASSSINSALSNYGYTF.